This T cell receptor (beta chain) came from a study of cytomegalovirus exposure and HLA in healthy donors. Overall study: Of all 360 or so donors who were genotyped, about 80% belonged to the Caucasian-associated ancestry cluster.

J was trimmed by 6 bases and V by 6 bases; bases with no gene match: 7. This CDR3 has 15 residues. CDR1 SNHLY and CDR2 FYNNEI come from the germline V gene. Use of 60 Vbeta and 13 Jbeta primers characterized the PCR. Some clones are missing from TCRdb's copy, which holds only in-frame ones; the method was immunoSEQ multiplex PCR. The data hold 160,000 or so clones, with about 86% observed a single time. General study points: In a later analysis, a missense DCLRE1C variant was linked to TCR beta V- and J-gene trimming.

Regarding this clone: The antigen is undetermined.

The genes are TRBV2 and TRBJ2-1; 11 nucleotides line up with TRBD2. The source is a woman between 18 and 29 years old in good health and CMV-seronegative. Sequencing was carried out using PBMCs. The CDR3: CASSLAGGGLNEQFF. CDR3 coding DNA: TGTGCCAGCAGCTTAGCGGGAGGGGGACTCAATGAGCAGTTCTTC.